Listed below are T cell receptor beta chains from one sample, sequenced in a study of blood T cell repertoires in COVID-19. Repertoires were generated with immunoSEQ multiplex PCR, while TCRdb's copy carries only in-frame clones and drops some. The sample holds 200,000 to 250,000 clones, 84% seen once. Input material: peripheral blood. These TCRs come from a man aged 25-40 years with active or convalescent COVID-19. CDR3s include the opening cysteine and the closing phenylalanine or tryptophan. The D gene is left open where the match is weak. A row's size may be missing; if present it is once, few, many or a size class.

D: TRBD2; size: .; J: TRBJ2-5; V: TRBV28; CDR3: CASRRTSGRETQYF; DNA: TGTGCCAGCAGGAGGACTAGCGGGAGAGAGACCCAGTACTTC
D: TRBD2; size: .; J: TRBJ2-1; V: TRBV9; CDR3: CASSPVGGGENEQFF; DNA: TGTGCCAGCAGCCCCGTAGGCGGGGGGGAAAATGAGCAGTTCTTC
D: .; size: .; J: TRBJ2-3; V: TRBV6-5; CDR3: CATRKSTDTQYF; DNA: TGTGCCACGAGGAAGTCCACAGATACGCAGTATTTT
D: .; size: few; J: TRBJ2-1; V: TRBV9; CDR3: CASSVAGVSYNEQFF; DNA: TGTGCCAGCAGCGTAGCAGGGGTTTCCTACAATGAGCAGTTCTTC
D: TRBD1; size: .; J: TRBJ1-1; V: TRBV9; CDR3: CASSVTDRTRQGGTEAFF; DNA: TGTGCCAGCAGCGTAACAGACAGAACGAGACAGGGTGGCACTGAAGCTTTCTTT
D: .; size: .; J: TRBJ2-2; V: TRBV11-2; CDR3: CASSLRTLGGGELFF; DNA: TGTGCCAGCAGCTTAAGGACTCTTGGTGGCGGGGAGCTGTTTTTT
D: TRBD1; size: .; J: TRBJ1-2; V: TRBV28; CDR3: CASHPPGQVRSYTF; DNA: TGTGCCAGCCACCCCCCGGGACAGGTCCGTAGCTACACCTTC
D: .; size: .; J: TRBJ1-2; V: TRBV29-1; CDR3: CSVGGLGYGYTF; DNA: TGCAGCGTTGGGGGGCTAGGCTATGGCTACACCTTC
D: .; size: .; J: TRBJ2-7; V: TRBV5-1; CDR3: CASSLGPGASYEQYF; DNA: TGCGCCAGCAGCTTGGGTCCAGGGGCTAGCTACGAGCAGTACTTC
D: .; size: .; J: TRBJ1-3; V: TRBV6-5; CDR3: CASSYSSGTSGNTIYF; DNA: TGTGCCAGCAGTTACTCGAGTGGGACTTCTGGAAACACCATATATTTT
D: TRBD1; size: .; J: TRBJ2-7; V: TRBV29-1; CDR3: CSVLRDREDEQYF; DNA: TGCAGCGTTCTTCGGGACAGGGAAGACGAGCAGTACTTC
D: .; size: .; J: TRBJ1-4; V: TRBV5-8; CDR3: CASSSPGVLGNEKLFF; DNA: TGTGCCAGCAGCTCCCCGGGGGTCCTGGGTAATGAAAAACTGTTTTTT
D: TRBD2; size: .; J: TRBJ2-3; V: TRBV6-1; CDR3: CASSAKRTSGTIDTQYF; DNA: TGTGCCAGCAGTGCCAAACGGACTAGCGGGACGATAGATACGCAGTATTTT
D: TRBD2; size: .; J: TRBJ2-1; V: TRBV24-1; CDR3: CATSDSSGGAEQFF; DNA: TGTGCCACCAGTGATTCAAGCGGGGGGGCAGAACAGTTCTTC
D: TRBD2; size: .; J: TRBJ2-7; V: TRBV7-2; CDR3: CASTLLAGFYEQYF; DNA: TGTGCCAGCACCCTATTAGCGGGATTCTACGAGCAGTACTTC
D: .; size: .; J: TRBJ2-3; V: TRBV30; CDR3: CAWSSARQYPSTDTQYF; DNA: TGTGCCTGGAGTTCCGCGAGACAGTACCCGAGCACAGATACGCAGTATTTT
D: .; size: .; J: TRBJ2-3; V: TRBV24-1; CDR3: CATSVRDSRTDTQYF; DNA: TGTGCCACCAGTGTTCGAGACAGCCGCACAGATACGCAGTATTTT
D: TRBD1; size: .; J: TRBJ1-1; V: TRBV9; CDR3: CASSVDRGPVTEAFF; DNA: TGTGCCAGCAGCGTAGACAGGGGCCCAGTAACTGAAGCTTTCTTT
D: .; size: .; J: TRBJ2-6; V: TRBV7-9; CDR3: CASPARRAGANVLTF; DNA: TGTGCCAGCCCCGCCCGTCGCGCTGGGGCCAACGTCCTGACTTTC
D: .; size: .; J: TRBJ2-3; V: TRBV29-1; CDR3: CSVGGGFEDTQYF; DNA: TGCAGCGTTGGCGGTGGCTTTGAAGATACGCAGTATTTT
D: .; size: .; J: TRBJ2-7; V: TRBV5-1; CDR3: CASSLGGTSRTYEQYF; DNA: TGCGCCAGCAGCTTGGGTGGCACTAGCCGAACCTACGAGCAGTACTTC
D: .; size: .; J: TRBJ1-6; V: TRBV4-2; CDR3: CASSQFSNSPLHF; DNA: TGTGCCAGCAGCCAATTCTCCAATTCACCCCTCCACTTT
D: .; size: .; J: TRBJ1-4; V: TRBV4-3; CDR3: CARTGLVGELFF; DNA: TGCGCCAGGACTGGTCTGGTAGGAGAACTGTTTTTT
D: .; size: .; J: TRBJ1-5; V: TRBV5-1; CDR3: CASSLDRMGQPQHF; DNA: TGCGCCAGCAGCTTGGACAGAATGGGTCAGCCCCAGCATTTT
D: .; size: .; J: TRBJ1-6; V: TRBV7-2; CDR3: CASSLERRKSPLHF; DNA: TGTGCCAGCAGCTTAGAGCGGAGGAAGTCACCCCTCCACTTT
D: .; size: .; J: TRBJ2-6; V: TRBV15; CDR3: CATSAGLRSGANVLTF; DNA: TGTGCCACCAGCGCGGGTCTTCGCTCTGGGGCCAACGTCCTGACTTTC
D: .; size: .; J: TRBJ2-6; V: TRBV9; CDR3: CASTPGGGNGANVLTF; DNA: TGTGCCAGCACCCCTGGCGGAGGGAATGGGGCCAACGTCCTGACTTTC
D: .; size: .; J: TRBJ1-2; V: TRBV5-4; CDR3: CASSLDSPIFYGYTF; DNA: TGTGCCAGCAGCTTGGACAGCCCAATATTCTATGGCTACACCTTC
D: .; size: few; J: TRBJ2-3; V: TRBV15; CDR3: CATSSGAGSKDTQYF; DNA: TGTGCCACCAGCTCGGGCGCGGGAAGTAAAGATACGCAGTATTTT
D: .; size: .; J: TRBJ1-1; V: TRBV6-6; CDR3: CASSSVPGGNTEAFF; DNA: TGTGCCAGCAGTTCGGTCCCAGGAGGTAACACTGAAGCTTTCTTT
D: TRBD2; size: .; J: TRBJ2-2; V: TRBV5-1; CDR3: CASSAIPGGTGELFF; DNA: TGCGCCAGCAGTGCGATCCCGGGGGGCACCGGGGAGCTGTTTTTT
D: .; size: .; J: TRBJ2-3; V: TRBV5-4; CDR3: CASSLDARSTDTQYF; DNA: TGTGCCAGCAGCTTGGATGCGAGGAGCACAGATACGCAGTATTTT
D: .; size: .; J: TRBJ1-1; V: TRBV5-1; CDR3: CASSLYNQNTEAFF; DNA: TGCGCCAGCAGCTTGTACAACCAGAACACTGAAGCTTTCTTT
D: TRBD1; size: .; J: TRBJ1-2; V: TRBV6-2/TRBV6-3; CDR3: CASSPGQAYYGYTF; DNA: TGTGCCAGCAGTCCCGGACAGGCGTACTATGGCTACACCTTC
D: .; size: .; J: TRBJ1-2; V: TRBV7-8; CDR3: CASSLTTGSYGYTF; DNA: TGTGCCAGCAGCTTAACGACAGGCTCCTATGGCTACACCTTC
D: TRBD1; size: .; J: TRBJ2-7; V: TRBV19; CDR3: CASSTPGTVIYEQYF; DNA: TGTGCCAGTAGTACTCCAGGGACAGTTATCTACGAGCAGTACTTC
D: .; size: .; J: TRBJ2-1; V: TRBV28; CDR3: CASNGRRYNEQFF; DNA: TGTGCCAGCAACGGGAGAAGGTACAATGAGCAGTTCTTC
D: .; size: few; J: TRBJ2-1; V: TRBV6-5; CDR3: CASSYSGGNMGEQFF; DNA: TGTGCCAGCAGTTACTCGGGCGGGAACATGGGTGAGCAGTTCTTC
D: .; size: once; J: TRBJ2-5; V: TRBV7-7; CDR3: CASSRGAARTQYF; DNA: TGTGCTAGCAGCCGCGGGGCGGCGAGGACCCAGTACTTC
D: .; size: .; J: TRBJ2-7; V: TRBV7-8; CDR3: CASSFDASMYEQYF; DNA: TGTGCCAGCAGCTTTGACGCTAGTATGTACGAGCAGTACTTC
D: TRBD1; size: .; J: TRBJ2-5; V: TRBV9; CDR3: CASSASGTEETQYF; DNA: TGTGCCAGCAGCGCGTCCGGGACAGAAGAGACCCAGTACTTC
D: .; size: .; J: TRBJ2-1; V: TRBV2; CDR3: CASSEVMRFF; DNA: TGTGCCAGCAGTGAAGTTATGCGGTTCTTC
D: .; size: .; J: TRBJ1-5; V: TRBV28; CDR3: CASSLLQGGQPQHF; DNA: TGTGCCAGCAGTTTACTCCAGGGTGGGCAGCCCCAGCATTTT
D: TRBD1; size: .; J: TRBJ1-3; V: TRBV19; CDR3: CATRRDRYSGNTIYF; DNA: TGTGCCACCCGAAGGGACAGGTACTCTGGAAACACCATATATTTT
D: .; size: .; J: TRBJ2-3; V: TRBV18; CDR3: CASSPTSTDTQYF; DNA: TGTGCCAGCTCACCAACTAGCACAGATACGCAGTATTTT